This T cell receptor beta chain was sequenced during a study of regulatory T cells in long-lasting Graves disease. Whole-study context: Newly diagnosed Graves' patients took antithyroid drugs under 3 months. Overall study results and limits: Persistent disease was associated with favored TRBV28 usage and with favored use of TRBJ1-2 and TRBJ2-5. Persistent Graves' patients showed less TCR diversity than newly diagnosed patients showed.

Many counts were recorded for this clonotype. Its antigen remains unknown. TCR beta libraries were built with iRepertoire HTBI primers and Arm-PCR of CDR3 regions. From the multiplex PCR reads, TCRdb called clonotypes with MiXCR, one entry per CDR3 protein. The sample records about 200,000 distinct CDR3 sequences, roughly 19% being singletons. Time point given: newly diagnosed GD, antithyroid drugs for less than 3 months. Extracted PBMC RNA gave rise to the TCR library. The ends were cut back, 3 bases at V and 5 bases at J, with 16 bases in the middle. The CDR3 is made up of 15 amino acids. CDR1 is MDHEN, CDR2 SYDVKM, per germline. These data were likewise used in another study, on T cells in Graves' hyperthyroidism and ophthalmopathy. This second study notes: Graves' hyperthyroidism showing no ophthalmopathy progression within 18 months was considered stable.

This specimen consisted of peripheral blood mononuclear cells (PBMCs), obtained at new diagnosis, from a patient treated with antithyroid drugs. This clonotype originated in a woman under 40 with Graves disease. The chain employs TRBV28 and TRBJ1-2; possible D gene TRBD1, 5 bases. CDR3 loop: CASSLGSGGGYGYTF. DNA of the CDR3: TGTGCCAGCAGTTTGGGTTCGGGGGGTGGGTATGGCTACACCTTC.